The clone carrying this TCR beta chain occurred once. Its antigen is still unknown. The data stem from a study of OX40 agonist ivuxolimab in advanced cancers. Overall study: A history of anti-PD-1, anti-PD-L1 or anti-CTLA-4 therapy was acceptable, and 40% had some. Notes on the study in general: At 0.1 to 3.0 mg/kg and by week 6, clonal expansion occurred in CD4+ and CD8+ blood T cells.

The sampling schedule covered blood at baseline, cycle 4 day 1, and cycle 7 day 1. V shed 2 bases and J shed 8 bases, with 9 bases lying between them. This CDR3 contains 12 residues. Germline V gene sequence: CDR1 SEHNR, CDR2 FQNEAQ (reference sequence). TCRdb keeps only in-frame clones here, not all; method: immunoSEQ multiplex PCR. Here the sample spans about 62,000 clones, around 74% being singletons. The rearrangement links TRBV7-9 to TRBJ1-2; no firm D call. The clonotype originates from an adult with an advanced solid tumor such as melanoma, head and neck, liver or kidney cancer. This sample comprised CD4+ or CD8+ T cells sorted from blood, obtained in a trial of the OX40 agonist ivuxolimab. CDR3 protein: CASSLKEGGYTF. The DNA of the CDR3 is TGTGCCAGCAGCTTAAAGGAAGGGGGCTACACCTTC.